These T cell receptor beta chains were read from a single sample in a study of blood T cell repertoires in COVID-19. The assay was immunoSEQ multiplex PCR, and TCRdb's table has in-frame clones only and misses some. The sample lists 130,000 to 150,000 clones; approximately 89% were seen once. The sample comprised peripheral blood. The receptors were gathered from a human donor in a cohort sampled during active COVID-19. Both conserved end residues are part of each CDR3. The D gene is left open where the match is weak. Where a row states a size, it is once, few, many or the class of an expanded clone; other rows omit it.

TRBJ2-1 | TRBD1 | TRBV27 | once | CASSQSSGQGFEQFF | TGTGCCAGCAGCCAGAGTTCGGGACAGGGTTTTGAGCAGTTCTTC
TRBJ1-5 | . | TRBV18 | . | CASSRTGVRNSNQPQHF | TGTGCCAGCTCACGTACAGGAGTAAGAAATAGCAATCAGCCCCAGCATTTT
TRBJ1-2 | TRBD1 | TRBV7-2 | . | CASSLTGPGYTF | TGTGCCAGCAGCTTGACAGGGCCTGGCTACACCTTC
TRBJ2-7 | . | TRBV5-1 | . | CASSLGRDEQYF | TGCGCCAGCAGCTTGGGGCGGGACGAGCAGTACTTC
TRBJ1-2 | TRBD1 | TRBV29-1 | . | CSVGGTEKGYTF | TGCAGCGTTGGAGGGACAGAGAAGGGCTACACCTTC
TRBJ2-3 | TRBD1 | TRBV2 | . | CASRRDRGLTDTQYF | TGTGCCAGCAGGAGGGACAGGGGGCTAACAGATACGCAGTATTTT
TRBJ2-7 | TRBD1 | TRBV6-6 | . | CASSTWTGNYEQYF | TGTGCCAGCAGTACCTGGACAGGGAACTACGAGCAGTACTTC
TRBJ1-2 | TRBD1 | TRBV4-3 | . | CASSQDTGGYYGYTF | TGCGCCAGCAGCCAAGATACAGGGGGCTACTATGGCTACACCTTC
TRBJ2-7 | . | TRBV6-2/TRBV6-3 | . | CASSTSVQGLIYEQYF | TGTGCCAGCAGTACAAGTGTTCAGGGACTCATCTACGAGCAGTACTTC
TRBJ1-4 | TRBD1 | TRBV19 | once | CASSIGTGGIGEKLFF | TGTGCCAGTAGTATCGGGACAGGGGGCATCGGTGAAAAACTGTTTTTT
TRBJ1-4 | . | TRBV7-8 | . | CASSLEGVLEKLFF | TGTGCCAGCAGCTTAGAAGGGGTTCTTGAAAAACTGTTTTTT
TRBJ1-1 | TRBD1 | TRBV9 | . | CASSVGDRGLSEAFF | TGTGCCAGCAGCGTAGGGGACAGGGGGCTATCTGAAGCTTTCTTT
TRBJ2-2 | TRBD1 | TRBV2 | . | CASRFSGGSGELFF | TGTGCCAGCAGGTTTTCAGGGGGAAGCGGGGAGCTGTTTTTT
TRBJ2-7 | . | TRBV2 | . | CASSFNYEQYF | TGTGCCAGCAGTTTTAACTACGAGCAGTACTTC
TRBJ2-7 | . | TRBV6-1 | . | CASSEATNEQYF | TGTGCCAGCAGTGAAGCGACTAACGAGCAGTACTTC
TRBJ1-4 | TRBD1 | TRBV18 | . | CASSPQEGQGWEKLFF | TGTGCCAGCTCACCCCAAGAAGGACAGGGGTGGGAAAAACTGTTTTTT
TRBJ1-3 | . | TRBV2 | . | CASDAVSGNTIYF | TGTGCCTCCGACGCGGTCAGCGGAAACACCATATATTTT
TRBJ1-5 | . | TRBV29-1 | . | CSVEIAADQPQHF | TGCAGCGTTGAAATAGCAGCCGACCAGCCCCAGCATTTT
TRBJ2-7 | . | TRBV4-3 | . | CASSQEFSTPYEQYF | TGCGCCAGCAGCCAAGAATTTTCTACGCCCTACGAGCAGTACTTC
TRBJ1-1 | TRBD1 | TRBV7-8 | . | CASSFNGGQAFAFF | TGTGCCAGCAGCTTCAACGGAGGACAGGCGTTTGCTTTCTTT
TRBJ1-5 | . | TRBV5-8 | . | CASSLGLGGGGNQPQHF | TGTGCCAGCAGCTTGGGTCTTGGGGGGGGAGGCAATCAGCCCCAGCATTTT
TRBJ2-7 | . | TRBV2 | . | CASVGGASYEQYF | TGTGCCAGCGTAGGGGGGGCCTCCTACGAGCAGTACTTC
TRBJ1-1 | . | TRBV3-1/TRBV3-2 | once | CASSRTVNTEAFF | TGTGCCAGCAGCCGGACAGTGAACACTGAAGCTTTCTTT
TRBJ1-1 | . | TRBV4-3 | . | CASSQVGGGTEAFF | TGCGCCAGCAGCCAAGTTGGGGGGGGCACTGAAGCTTTCTTT
TRBJ1-1 | TRBD1 | TRBV4-2 | . | CASSQGQGDTEAFF | TGTGCCAGCAGCCAGGGACAGGGAGACACTGAAGCTTTCTTT
TRBJ2-3 | . | TRBV7-8 | . | CASSLVTGHETDTQYF | TGTGCCAGCAGCTTAGTTACGGGACACGAGACAGATACGCAGTATTTT
TRBJ1-1 | TRBD1 | TRBV6-5 | . | CASRAWTGNTEAFF | TGTGCCAGCAGGGCCTGGACAGGGAACACTGAAGCTTTCTTT
TRBJ2-5 | . | TRBV6-5 | once | CASSRDYQETQYF | TGTGCCAGCAGCCGGGACTACCAAGAGACCCAGTACTTC
TRBJ1-2 | TRBD1 | TRBV7-9 | . | CASSLGGTGGLRLTF | TGTGCCAGCAGCTTAGGAGGGACAGGGGGACTTCGGCTCACCTTC